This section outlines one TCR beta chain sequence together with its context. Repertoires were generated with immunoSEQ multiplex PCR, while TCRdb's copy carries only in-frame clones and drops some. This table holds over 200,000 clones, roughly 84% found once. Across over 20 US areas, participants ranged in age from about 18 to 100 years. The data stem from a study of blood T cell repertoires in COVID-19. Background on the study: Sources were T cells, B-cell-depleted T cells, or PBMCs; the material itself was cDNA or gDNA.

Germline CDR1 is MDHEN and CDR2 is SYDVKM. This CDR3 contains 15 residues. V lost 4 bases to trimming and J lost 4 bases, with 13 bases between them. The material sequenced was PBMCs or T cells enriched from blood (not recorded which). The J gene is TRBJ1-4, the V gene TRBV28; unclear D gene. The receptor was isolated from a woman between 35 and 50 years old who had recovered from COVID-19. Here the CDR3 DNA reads TGTGCCAGCAGTTGGCAACCAGGCCTTAATGAAAAACTGTTTTTT. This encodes CASSWQPGLNEKLFF.